The entry below gives a single T cell receptor (beta chain) sequence along with its context. TCRdb keeps only in-frame clones here, not all; method: immunoSEQ multiplex PCR. Seen here are about 140,000 clones, 88% observed once, and the top ten hold 7.5% to 8.5%. V lost 0 bases and J lost 2; bases outside the gene matches: 7. From germline, CDR1 is GTSNPN and CDR2 SVGIG (reference sequence). The CDR3 is 16 residues long. The data were taken from a study of cytomegalovirus exposure and HLA in healthy donors. This chain links TRBV30 with TRBJ2-5; 9 nucleotides align to TRBD2. The TCR was taken from a woman under 30 in good health and CMV-seropositive. Source material: PBMCs. The DNA of the CDR3 is TGTGCCTGGAGTGTACGGTCGGCGGGGGGGCAAGAGACCCAGTACTTC. Protein product: CAWSVRSAGGQETQYF.